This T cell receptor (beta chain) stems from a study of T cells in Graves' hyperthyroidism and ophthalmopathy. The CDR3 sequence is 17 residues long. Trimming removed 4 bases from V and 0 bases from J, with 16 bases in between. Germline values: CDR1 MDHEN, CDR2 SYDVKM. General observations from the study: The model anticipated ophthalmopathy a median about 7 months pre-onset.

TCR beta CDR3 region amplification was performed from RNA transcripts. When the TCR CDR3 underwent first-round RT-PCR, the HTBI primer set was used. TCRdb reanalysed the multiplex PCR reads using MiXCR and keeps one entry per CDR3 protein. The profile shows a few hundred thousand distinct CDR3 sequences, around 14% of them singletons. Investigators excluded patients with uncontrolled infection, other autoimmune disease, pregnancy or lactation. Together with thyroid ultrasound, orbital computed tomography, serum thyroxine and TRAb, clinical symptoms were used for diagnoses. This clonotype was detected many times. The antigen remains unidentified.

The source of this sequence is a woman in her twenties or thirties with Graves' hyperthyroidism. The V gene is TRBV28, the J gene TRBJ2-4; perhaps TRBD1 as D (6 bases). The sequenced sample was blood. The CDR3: CASSSRQELKAKNIQYF. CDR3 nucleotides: TGTGCCAGCAGTTCCCGACAGGAACTTAAAGCCAAAAACATTCAGTACTTC.